This is a list of T cell receptor beta chains from one sample in a study of blood T cells in healthy people across ages. Via MiXCR, TCRdb re-called the 5' RACE reads, giving one row per CDR3 protein. The table lists 1,300,000 or so distinct CDR3 sequences, approximately 59% of them singletons. Sequenced: blood. The receptors originated from a man aged 18-30 years in good health. Each CDR3 is given with its conserved first and last residue. The order of the fields is clone size, J gene, D gene, V gene, CDR3 DNA, CDR3 protein. The D gene is left open where the match is weak. Size is omitted from some rows. Given values are once, few, many or a class for expanded clones.

clone_size: NA; j_call: TRBJ2-3; d_call: NA; v_call: TRBV5-1; cdr3_nt: TGCGCCAGCAGCTCATTCGGTCCCGGCACAGATACGCAGTATTTT; cdr3_aa: CASSSFGPGTDTQYF
clone_size: NA; j_call: TRBJ2-7; d_call: NA; v_call: TRBV27; cdr3_nt: TGTGCCAGCAGTAAGGCGAGCTCCTACGAGCAGTACTTC; cdr3_aa: CASSKASSYEQYF
clone_size: NA; j_call: TRBJ2-2; d_call: TRBD2; v_call: TRBV10-3; cdr3_nt: TGTGCCATCAGTGAGCGTCTAGCGGGGGGGACCGGGGAGCTGTTTTTT; cdr3_aa: CAISERLAGGTGELFF
clone_size: few; j_call: TRBJ2-1; d_call: NA; v_call: TRBV12-3/TRBV12-4; cdr3_nt: TGTGCCAGCAGTCCGCCACAACCCTACAATGAGCAGTTCTTC; cdr3_aa: CASSPPQPYNEQFF
clone_size: NA; j_call: TRBJ2-1; d_call: NA; v_call: TRBV6-5; cdr3_nt: TGTGCCAGCAGTTACTCTCTTAGCCGTATTTCCTACAATGAGCAGTTCTTC; cdr3_aa: CASSYSLSRISYNEQFF
clone_size: NA; j_call: TRBJ2-7; d_call: TRBD2; v_call: TRBV7-2; cdr3_nt: TGTGCCAGCGCCCACAGCGGGGGGGCCAACGAGCAGTACTTC; cdr3_aa: CASAHSGGANEQYF
clone_size: NA; j_call: TRBJ2-3; d_call: NA; v_call: TRBV7-2; cdr3_nt: TGTGCCAGCAGCCACCGCGGGGTTTTCACAGATACGCAGTATTTT; cdr3_aa: CASSHRGVFTDTQYF
clone_size: NA; j_call: TRBJ2-6; d_call: TRBD1; v_call: TRBV3-1; cdr3_nt: TGTGCCAGCAGCCCTCCGATGGGACAGGGGTCTGGGGCCAACGTCCTGACTTTC; cdr3_aa: CASSPPMGQGSGANVLTF
clone_size: NA; j_call: TRBJ2-1; d_call: NA; v_call: TRBV6-5; cdr3_nt: TGTGCCAGCAGTATATGGGACACCGGCCACAATGAGCAGTTCTTC; cdr3_aa: CASSIWDTGHNEQFF
clone_size: NA; j_call: TRBJ2-5; d_call: NA; v_call: TRBV12-3/TRBV12-4; cdr3_nt: TGTGCCAGCAGTTTAGCGGGGGCGGCGCAGTACTTC; cdr3_aa: CASSLAGAAQYF
clone_size: NA; j_call: TRBJ1-1; d_call: NA; v_call: TRBV24-1; cdr3_nt: TGTGCCACCAGTGACCCCCTGAGGGGTGAAGCTTTCTTT; cdr3_aa: CATSDPLRGEAFF
clone_size: NA; j_call: TRBJ2-3; d_call: NA; v_call: TRBV20-1; cdr3_nt: TGCAGTGCTAGACCCCCCCGGGCTTTCACCCTCACAGATACGCAGTATTTT; cdr3_aa: CSARPPRAFTLTDTQYF
clone_size: many; j_call: TRBJ1-1; d_call: NA; v_call: TRBV20-1; cdr3_nt: TGCAGTGCTAGAGACCCGGGGGATCACACTGAAGCTTTCTTT; cdr3_aa: CSARDPGDHTEAFF
clone_size: NA; j_call: TRBJ2-3; d_call: NA; v_call: TRBV20-1; cdr3_nt: TGCAGTGCTAGAGCTATTGGGGGGGCCCTTAGCACAGATACGCAGTATTTT; cdr3_aa: CSARAIGGALSTDTQYF
clone_size: NA; j_call: TRBJ1-2; d_call: TRBD1; v_call: TRBV29-1; cdr3_nt: TGCAGCGTTGACATTAGGCAGGGGGCTTATGGCTACACCTTC; cdr3_aa: CSVDIRQGAYGYTF
clone_size: NA; j_call: TRBJ2-1; d_call: TRBD2; v_call: TRBV5-1; cdr3_nt: TGCGCCAGCAGTCTACTAGCGCAAAGCTCCTACAATGAGCAGTTCTTC; cdr3_aa: CASSLLAQSSYNEQFF
clone_size: few; j_call: TRBJ2-7; d_call: NA; v_call: TRBV20-1; cdr3_nt: TGCAGTGCTAGCGGACTCGACACCCTCTCCTACGAGCAGTACTTC; cdr3_aa: CSASGLDTLSYEQYF
clone_size: NA; j_call: TRBJ1-5; d_call: TRBD1; v_call: TRBV6-2/TRBV6-3; cdr3_nt: TGTGCCAGCAGCCGAGACAGGGGGCTTCAGCCCCAGCATTTT; cdr3_aa: CASSRDRGLQPQHF
clone_size: NA; j_call: TRBJ1-1; d_call: NA; v_call: TRBV20-1; cdr3_nt: TGCAGTGCTAGAGATAAGGGTGTAGCTTTCTTT; cdr3_aa: CSARDKGVAFF
clone_size: NA; j_call: TRBJ2-4; d_call: TRBD2; v_call: TRBV4-2; cdr3_nt: TGTGCCAGCAGCCAAGTTGGGGGTAGCGGGAACATTCAGTACTTC; cdr3_aa: CASSQVGGSGNIQYF
clone_size: many; j_call: TRBJ1-2; d_call: NA; v_call: TRBV29-1; cdr3_nt: TGCAGCGTTGAATTTGGGAGGGGCTACACCTTC; cdr3_aa: CSVEFGRGYTF
clone_size: NA; j_call: TRBJ2-1; d_call: NA; v_call: TRBV2; cdr3_nt: TGTGCCAGCAGTGAATCATTTCAGTTCTTC; cdr3_aa: CASSESFQFF
clone_size: NA; j_call: TRBJ2-5; d_call: TRBD2; v_call: TRBV20-1; cdr3_nt: TGCAGTGCACCTCTAGCGGGGGGGCCGCTAGAGACCCAGTACTTC; cdr3_aa: CSAPLAGGPLETQYF
clone_size: NA; j_call: TRBJ1-1; d_call: TRBD1; v_call: TRBV4-1; cdr3_nt: TGCGCCAGCAGCTCCCCGTCGGGACAGGTGAAAGCTTTCTTT; cdr3_aa: CASSSPSGQVKAFF
clone_size: NA; j_call: TRBJ2-1; d_call: NA; v_call: TRBV20-1; cdr3_nt: TGCAGTACTACCGGGACACCTTCCTACGAGCAGTTCTTC; cdr3_aa: CSTTGTPSYEQFF
clone_size: NA; j_call: TRBJ2-3; d_call: NA; v_call: TRBV7-2; cdr3_nt: TGTGCCAGCAGCCCTCTCCGGGACGTCGATATGCAGTATTTT; cdr3_aa: CASSPLRDVDMQYF
clone_size: NA; j_call: TRBJ2-1; d_call: NA; v_call: TRBV2; cdr3_nt: TGTGCCAGCAGTGAGTATCAGGAGCAGTTCTTC; cdr3_aa: CASSEYQEQFF
clone_size: NA; j_call: TRBJ2-7; d_call: NA; v_call: TRBV6-5; cdr3_nt: TGTGCCAGCAGTCTAGGGATTGCCCACTACGAGCAGTACTTC; cdr3_aa: CASSLGIAHYEQYF
clone_size: NA; j_call: TRBJ1-1; d_call: TRBD1; v_call: TRBV2; cdr3_nt: TGTGCCACCGTGAAGCAGGGGGCAAGCACTGAAGCTTTCTTT; cdr3_aa: CATVKQGASTEAFF
clone_size: NA; j_call: TRBJ1-1; d_call: NA; v_call: TRBV7-9; cdr3_nt: TGTGCGACAAAAACAGAGGAAGCTTTCTTT; cdr3_aa: CATKTEEAFF
clone_size: few; j_call: TRBJ1-1; d_call: NA; v_call: TRBV4-1; cdr3_nt: TGCGCCAGCAGCCAAGCGTCAGGGATGGACACTGAAGCTTTCTTT; cdr3_aa: CASSQASGMDTEAFF
clone_size: NA; j_call: TRBJ1-1; d_call: NA; v_call: TRBV29-1; cdr3_nt: TGCAGCGTTGAAGTAGTTCCGACAGTCCGCGTCGAAGCTTTCTTT; cdr3_aa: CSVEVVPTVRVEAFF
clone_size: few; j_call: TRBJ1-5; d_call: NA; v_call: TRBV14; cdr3_nt: TGTGCCAGCAGCCAAGATCGTGAGCCCCAGCATTTT; cdr3_aa: CASSQDREPQHF
clone_size: NA; j_call: TRBJ2-1; d_call: TRBD1; v_call: TRBV5-1; cdr3_nt: TGTGCCAGCAGCGGTCCCGACAGGGCAAATGAGCAGTTCTTC; cdr3_aa: CASSGPDRANEQFF
clone_size: NA; j_call: TRBJ2-3; d_call: NA; v_call: TRBV4-2; cdr3_nt: TGTGCCAGCAGCCAAGTTCTAGCCCGGGGTGCGGGCACAGATACGCAGTATTTT; cdr3_aa: CASSQVLARGAGTDTQYF
clone_size: once; j_call: TRBJ2-1; d_call: NA; v_call: TRBV3-1; cdr3_nt: TGTGCCAGCAGCCAAGGGACCAAGACCTACAATGAGCAGTTCTTC; cdr3_aa: CASSQGTKTYNEQFF
clone_size: NA; j_call: TRBJ1-1; d_call: NA; v_call: TRBV4-3; cdr3_nt: TGCGCCAGCAGCCATGTGGGGGCTGGAGACACTGAAGCTTTCTTT; cdr3_aa: CASSHVGAGDTEAFF
clone_size: NA; j_call: TRBJ2-3; d_call: NA; v_call: TRBV7-2; cdr3_nt: TGTGCCAGCAGCTTTTCAGGGAGAGATACGCAGTATTTT; cdr3_aa: CASSFSGRDTQYF
clone_size: few; j_call: TRBJ2-2; d_call: TRBD2; v_call: TRBV27; cdr3_nt: TGTGCCAGTGGACTAGCGGGCACCGGGGAGCTGTTTTTT; cdr3_aa: CASGLAGTGELFF
clone_size: NA; j_call: TRBJ2-3; d_call: NA; v_call: TRBV4-2; cdr3_nt: TGTGCCAGCAGCCAAGATAGTGGAAGTGGCGGCGGGGGCACAGATACGCAGTATTTT; cdr3_aa: CASSQDSGSGGGGTDTQYF
clone_size: NA; j_call: TRBJ2-1; d_call: NA; v_call: TRBV4-3; cdr3_nt: TGCGCCAGCAGCCAAGTGATGGGTTGGGGGATGCATGAGCAGTTCTTC; cdr3_aa: CASSQVMGWGMHEQFF
clone_size: NA; j_call: TRBJ2-3; d_call: TRBD1; v_call: TRBV28; cdr3_nt: TGTGCCAGCAGCTCCGGGACAGGGGTCACAGATACGCAGTATTTT; cdr3_aa: CASSSGTGVTDTQYF
clone_size: NA; j_call: TRBJ2-1; d_call: NA; v_call: TRBV7-9; cdr3_nt: TGTGCCAGCAGCTTAGAAAATCTTGAGCAGTTCTTC; cdr3_aa: CASSLENLEQFF
clone_size: few; j_call: TRBJ1-4; d_call: TRBD1; v_call: TRBV29-1; cdr3_nt: TGCAGCGTGACAGGGGTCCTTAATGAAAAACTGTTTTTT; cdr3_aa: CSVTGVLNEKLFF
clone_size: NA; j_call: TRBJ2-7; d_call: NA; v_call: TRBV27; cdr3_nt: TGTGCCAGCAGTGTCCGGGACAAGTACGAGCAGTACTTC; cdr3_aa: CASSVRDKYEQYF
clone_size: NA; j_call: TRBJ2-3; d_call: TRBD2; v_call: TRBV4-1; cdr3_nt: TGCGCCAGCAGCCATAAGACTAGCGGGGGGATTACAGATACGCAGTATTTT; cdr3_aa: CASSHKTSGGITDTQYF
clone_size: NA; j_call: TRBJ2-2; d_call: TRBD1; v_call: TRBV9; cdr3_nt: TGTGCCAGCAGCCGGGACAGGGGGCTCGGGGAGCTGTTTTTT; cdr3_aa: CASSRDRGLGELFF
clone_size: NA; j_call: TRBJ2-7; d_call: TRBD2; v_call: TRBV27; cdr3_nt: TGTGCCAGCAGGATAGCGGGAGGGAGCTCCTACGAGCAGTACTTC; cdr3_aa: CASRIAGGSSYEQYF
clone_size: NA; j_call: TRBJ2-1; d_call: TRBD2; v_call: TRBV6-5; cdr3_nt: TGTGCCAGCAGTTTCTTTACGGGACTAGCGGGCGGATTGAATGAGCAGTTCTTC; cdr3_aa: CASSFFTGLAGGLNEQFF
clone_size: once; j_call: TRBJ2-3; d_call: NA; v_call: TRBV27; cdr3_nt: TGTGCCAGCAGTATGGGGGGCTCGCGTTTATCTAGGTTCACAGATACGCAGTATTTT; cdr3_aa: CASSMGGSRLSRFTDTQYF
clone_size: NA; j_call: TRBJ2-5; d_call: NA; v_call: TRBV5-6; cdr3_nt: TGTGCCAGCAGCTTGGGCGTAAACAATGAGCAGTACTTC; cdr3_aa: CASSLGVNNEQYF
clone_size: few; j_call: TRBJ1-1; d_call: NA; v_call: TRBV29-1; cdr3_nt: TGCAGCGTTGAACGGCCGGGGACTGAAGCTTTCTTT; cdr3_aa: CSVERPGTEAFF
clone_size: NA; j_call: TRBJ2-7; d_call: NA; v_call: TRBV20-1; cdr3_nt: TGCAGTGCTAGAGTAGGGGCAGTGGGATCCTACGAGCAGTACTTC; cdr3_aa: CSARVGAVGSYEQYF
clone_size: few; j_call: TRBJ2-6; d_call: NA; v_call: TRBV5-5; cdr3_nt: TGTGCCAGCAGCTCTACACCGGAGACAGTCTCTGGGGCCAACGTCCTGACTTTC; cdr3_aa: CASSSTPETVSGANVLTF
clone_size: NA; j_call: TRBJ2-7; d_call: NA; v_call: TRBV20-1; cdr3_nt: TGCAGTGCTAGAGCGTTGCGGGGGCCCCCCTACGAGCAGTACTTC; cdr3_aa: CSARALRGPPYEQYF
clone_size: NA; j_call: TRBJ1-2; d_call: TRBD1; v_call: TRBV10-2; cdr3_nt: TGCGCCAGCAGGGAAGACAGGGCAACTAACTATGGCTACACCTTC; cdr3_aa: CASREDRATNYGYTF
clone_size: NA; j_call: TRBJ2-1; d_call: TRBD2; v_call: TRBV3-1; cdr3_nt: TGTGCCAGCAGCGTCCGACTAGCGGAGTCCTACAATGAGCAGTTCTTC; cdr3_aa: CASSVRLAESYNEQFF
clone_size: NA; j_call: TRBJ2-3; d_call: NA; v_call: TRBV29-1; cdr3_nt: TGCAGCGTTGAATCCGGGAACACAGATACGCAGTATTTT; cdr3_aa: CSVESGNTDTQYF
clone_size: NA; j_call: TRBJ2-3; d_call: TRBD2; v_call: TRBV7-2; cdr3_nt: TGTGCCAGCAGCTTAACCTTTGGACTAGCGGGGGACACAGATACGCAGTATTTT; cdr3_aa: CASSLTFGLAGDTDTQYF